This TCR beta chain is from a study of T cells in Graves' hyperthyroidism and ophthalmopathy. CDR3 size: 15 residues. Germline V gene sequence: CDR1 DFQATT, CDR2 SNEGSKA (reference sequence). Trimming cost V 4 bases and J 2 bases, with 18 bases left between them. This clonotype occurred many times. Using RNA transcripts as the source, TCR beta CDR3 regions were amplified. A first-round RT-PCR of the TCR CDR3 used the HTBI primer set. Via MiXCR, TCRdb re-called the multiplex PCR reads, giving one row per CDR3 protein. The table includes a few hundred thousand distinct CDR3 sequences, 15% to 19% detected once.

The V gene is TRBV20-1, the J gene TRBJ2-7; D possibly corresponds to TRBD2 (5 bases). The sequence came from a woman in her 30s with Graves' hyperthyroidism. Sequenced: blood. The CDR3 here is CSANSLGGHTYEQYF. The CDR3 nucleotides read TGCAGTGCTAATTCCTTGGGCGGGCATACCTACGAGCAGTACTTC.